The T cell receptor (beta chain) under discussion was sequenced for a study of vaccination effects on CD4 cells after COVID-19. In the ViraFEST assay, antigen-specific CD4+ clonotypes were identified by expansion after peptide-pool stimulation. Subsequent to a culture period of less than twelve days, CD4+ T cells were isolated. People in the vaccine group had not been infected with SARS-CoV-2 before, and their nucleocapsid antibodies were negative. Points on this clone: What it binds is not known.

CDR3 length: 15 residues. V shed 4 bases, J shed 4 bases, and the junction held 9 bases outside the gene matches. Germline lookup yields CDR1 SGHRS and CDR2 YFSETQ. Clones were sequenced by immunoSEQ multiplex PCR, and TCRdb holds only the in-frame ones, with some missing. The data hold fewer than 70,000 clones, with 80% observed a single time. The material sequenced was CD4+ T cells from PBMCs cultured with SARS-CoV-2 spike peptides, taken before COVID-19 vaccination. The V and J genes are TRBV5-1 and TRBJ2-5, with 8 positions matching TRBD1. This clonotype originated in a human donor who received a COVID-19 vaccine. The DNA of the CDR3 is TGCGCCAGCAGCCGCGGACAGGGAGTGGGAGAGACCCAGTACTTC. Translated: CASSRGQGVGETQYF.